The 7 T cell receptor beta chains below all came from one sample that was sequenced in a study of OX40 agonist ivuxolimab in advanced cancers. Here immunoSEQ multiplex PCR was the method, and the copy in TCRdb shows in-frame clones only, minus some. This table holds about 40,000 clones, roughly 88% found once. The sample here was CD4+ or CD8+ T cells sorted from blood, taken in a trial of the OX40 agonist ivuxolimab. These TCRs come from an adult with an advanced solid tumor such as melanoma, head and neck, liver or kidney cancer.

The rearrangement uses TRBV10-2 and TRBJ2-1; 10 bases fit TRBD2. This CDR3 is 17 amino acids long. CDR1 and CDR2 from the germline V gene are WSHSY and SAAADI. After removal of 6 bases from V and 4 bases from J, the junction contained 12 bases not matched to a gene. This CDR3 is CASSPIRTLAGYNEQFF. The CDR3 coding sequence is TGCGCCAGCAGCCCAATCAGGACACTAGCGGGGTACAATGAGCAGTTCTTC.

The rearrangement joins TRBV30 to TRBJ2-1; TRBD2 aligns across 10 bases. V lost 0 bases to trimming and J lost 5 bases; unmatched junction nucleotides: 4. This CDR3 has 15 residues. The germline gives CDR1 GTSNPN, CDR2 SVGIG (reference sequence). This CDR3 is CAWSVVGTSDNEQFF. For the CDR3, the DNA is TGTGCCTGGAGTGTCGTCGGGACTAGCGACAATGAGCAGTTCTTC. Variable domain in full (rest from reference TRBV30 and TRBJ2-1): SQTIHQWPATLVQPVGSPLSLECTVEGTSNPNLYWYRQAAGRGLQLLFYSVGIGQISSEVPQNLSASRPQDRQFILSSKKLLLSDSGFYLCAWSVVGTSDNEQFFGPGTRLTVL.

V is TRBV27 and J is TRBJ2-2; 8 bases are a match to TRBD1. The germline gives CDR1 MNHEY, CDR2 SMNVEV (reference sequence). This CDR3 spans 13 amino acids. V lost 6 bases and J lost 7; bases outside the gene matches: 4. CDR3 sequence (DNA): TGTGCCAGCAGGTGGACAGGGAACGGGGAGCTGTTTTTT. It specifies CASRWTGNGELFF.

This chain links TRBV28 with TRBJ1-4, with 9 bases fitting TRBD1. From germline, CDR1 is MDHEN and CDR2 SYDVKM. V lost 4 bases, J lost 7 bases, and 4 bases stayed unmatched. This CDR3 is built from 14 residues. CDR3 in amino acids: CASSYRGLGEKLFF. CDR3 in DNA: TGTGCCAGCAGTTACAGGGGGCTTGGTGAAAAACTGTTTTTT.

The chain joins TRBV7-2 to TRBJ2-1; possible D gene TRBD2, 6 bases. This CDR3 comprises 15 residues. Germline V lookup: CDR1 SGHTA, CDR2 FQGNSA. The V and J ends lost 3 bases and 0 bases respectively, with 9 bases between them. CDR3 region: CASSFGTYSYNEQFF. In nucleotides, the CDR3 is TGTGCCAGCAGCTTTGGGACTTACTCCTACAATGAGCAGTTCTTC.

The chain has TRBV7-9 and TRBJ2-3; 13 nucleotides line up with TRBD2. The CDR3 has 16 amino acids. In germline, CDR1 is SEHNR, CDR2 FQNEAQ (reference sequence). The J segment lost 3 bases and the V segment lost 5 bases, leaving 5 bases of the junction unmatched. This CDR3 is CASSKTSGRATDTQYF. The CDR3 nucleotides read TGTGCCAGCAGCAAAACTAGCGGGAGGGCTACAGATACGCAGTATTTT.

The V and J genes are TRBV5-4 and TRBJ1-4; perhaps TRBD1 as D (5 bases). The germline V gene encodes CDR1 SGHNT and CDR2 YYREEE (reference sequence). V gave up 4 bases and J gave up 8 bases, with 18 bases separating them. This CDR3 is built from 15 residues. For the CDR3, the DNA is TGTGCCAGCAGCCATGGGGACGGTGGTCAGGAAAAACTGTTTTTT. This translates into CASSHGDGGQEKLFF.